This passage covers 3 T cell receptor beta chains from one sample sequenced in a study of cytomegalovirus exposure and HLA in healthy donors. 60 Vbeta and 13 Jbeta primers were used in PCR. This table comes from immunoSEQ multiplex PCR, and its TCRdb copy is limited to in-frame clones, with some not included. The sample gives approximately 170,000 clones, roughly 71% of which show up once; 7.4% is in the top ten. Sequences were obtained from PBMCs. These TCRs come from a male donor in good health and CMV-seropositive.

The V call is TRBV19, the J call TRBJ2-3, with 12 bases identical to TRBD1. The trim removed 3 bases at V and 6 bases at J, leaving 13 bases unmatched. The CDR3 contains 18 residues. Germline CDR1 LNHDA, CDR2 SQIVND (reference sequence). The CDR3 region is CASSILPGQGARADTQYF. The CDR3 nucleotides read TGTGCCAGTAGTATCCTCCCGGGACAGGGGGCGCGGGCGGATACGCAGTATTTT. The whole variable domain, remainder taken from reference TRBV19 and TRBJ2-3, is DGGITQSPKYLFRKEGQNVTLSCEQNLNHDAMYWYRQDPGQGLRLIYYSQIVNDFQKGDIAEGYSVSREKKESFPLTVTSAQKNPTAFYLCASSILPGQGARADTQYFGPGTRLTVL.

This chain joins TRBV10-3 and TRBJ2-7, with TRBD2 as a possible D gene (5 bases). This CDR3 region has 13 residues. V dropped 5 bases and J dropped 5 bases, with 13 bases sitting between them. CDR1 is ENHRY and CDR2 is SYGVKD in the germline V gene. DNA for the CDR3: TGTGCCATCAGTCCCCTAGGGAGCGACGAGCAGTACTTC. Its protein is CAISPLGSDEQYF.

The CDR3 here is CASSSRGLRYQETQYF. In nucleotides, the CDR3 is TGTGCCAGCAGCTCCCGGGGTCTCAGGTACCAAGAGACCCAGTACTTC. The chain combines TRBV13 with TRBJ2-5, with D tentatively TRBD2 (5 bases). CDR1 and CDR2 (germline): PRHDT, FYEKMQ (reference sequence). Between the trimmed V and J ends, which lost 4 bases and 0 bases, there was a span of 15 bases. CDR3 size: 16 residues.